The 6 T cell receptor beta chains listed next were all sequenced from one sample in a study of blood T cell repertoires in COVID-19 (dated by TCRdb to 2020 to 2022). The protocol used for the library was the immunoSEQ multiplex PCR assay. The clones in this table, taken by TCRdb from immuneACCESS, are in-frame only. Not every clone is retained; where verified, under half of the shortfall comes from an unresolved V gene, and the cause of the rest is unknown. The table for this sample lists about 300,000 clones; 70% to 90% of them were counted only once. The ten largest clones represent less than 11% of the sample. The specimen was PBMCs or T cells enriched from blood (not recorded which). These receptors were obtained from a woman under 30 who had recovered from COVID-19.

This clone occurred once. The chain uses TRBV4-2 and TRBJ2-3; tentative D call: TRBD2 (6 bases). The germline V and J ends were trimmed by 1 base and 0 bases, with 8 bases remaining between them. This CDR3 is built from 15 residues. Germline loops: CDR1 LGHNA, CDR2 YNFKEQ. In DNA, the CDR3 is TGTGCCAGCAGCCAAGGCGGGACTAGCACAGATACGCAGTATTTT. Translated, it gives CASSQGGTSTDTQYF.

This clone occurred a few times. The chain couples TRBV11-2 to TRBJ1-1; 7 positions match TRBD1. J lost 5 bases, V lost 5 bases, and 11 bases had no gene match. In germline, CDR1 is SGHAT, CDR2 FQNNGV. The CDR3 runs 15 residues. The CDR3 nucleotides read TGTGCCAGCAGCCTCCGACAGGGAAGAGAGACTGAAGCTTTCTTT. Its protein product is CASSLRQGRETEAFF.

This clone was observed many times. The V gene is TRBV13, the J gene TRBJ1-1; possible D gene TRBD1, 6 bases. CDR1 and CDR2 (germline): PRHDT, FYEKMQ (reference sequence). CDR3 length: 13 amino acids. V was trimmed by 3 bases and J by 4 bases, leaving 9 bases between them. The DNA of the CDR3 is TGTGCCAGCAGCTTTACGGACAGCACTGAAGCTTTCTTT. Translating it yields CASSFTDSTEAFF.

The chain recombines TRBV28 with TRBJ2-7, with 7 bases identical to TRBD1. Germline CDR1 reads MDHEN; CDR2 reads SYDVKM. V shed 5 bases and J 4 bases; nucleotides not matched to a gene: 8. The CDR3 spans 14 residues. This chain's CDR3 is CASSGTGVSYEQYF. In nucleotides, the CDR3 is TGTGCCAGCAGTGGTACAGGGGTAAGTTACGAGCAGTACTTC.

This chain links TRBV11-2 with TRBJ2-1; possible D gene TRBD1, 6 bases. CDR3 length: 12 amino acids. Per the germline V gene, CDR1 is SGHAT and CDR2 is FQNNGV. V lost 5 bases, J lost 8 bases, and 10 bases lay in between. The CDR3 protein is CASSPNRDEQFF. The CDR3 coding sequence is TGTGCCAGCAGCCCCAACAGGGATGAGCAGTTCTTC.

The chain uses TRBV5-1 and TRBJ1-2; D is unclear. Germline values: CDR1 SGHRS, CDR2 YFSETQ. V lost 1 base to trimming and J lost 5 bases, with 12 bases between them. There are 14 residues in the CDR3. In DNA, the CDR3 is TGCGCCAGCAGCTTGCGGGGTGAGGAGTATGGCTACACCTTC. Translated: CASSLRGEEYGYTF.